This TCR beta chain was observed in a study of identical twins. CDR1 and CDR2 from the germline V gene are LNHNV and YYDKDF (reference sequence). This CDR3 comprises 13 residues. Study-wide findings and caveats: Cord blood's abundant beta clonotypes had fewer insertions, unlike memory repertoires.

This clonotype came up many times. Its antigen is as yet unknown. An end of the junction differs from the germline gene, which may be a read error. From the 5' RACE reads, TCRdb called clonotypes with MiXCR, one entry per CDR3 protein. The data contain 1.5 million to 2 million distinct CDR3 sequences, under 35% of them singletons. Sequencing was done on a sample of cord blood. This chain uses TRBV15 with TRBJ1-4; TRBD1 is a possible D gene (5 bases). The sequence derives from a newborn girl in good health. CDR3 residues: CATRRGANEKLFF. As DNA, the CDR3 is TGTGCCACCAGAAGAGGGGCTAATGAAAAACTGTTTTTT. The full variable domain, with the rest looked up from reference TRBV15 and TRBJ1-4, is DAMVIQNPRYQVTQFGKPVTLSCSQTLNHNVMYWYQQKSSQAPKLLFHYYDKDFNNEADTPDNFQSRRPNTSFCFLDIRSPGLGDTAMYLCATRRGANEKLFFGSGTQLSVL.